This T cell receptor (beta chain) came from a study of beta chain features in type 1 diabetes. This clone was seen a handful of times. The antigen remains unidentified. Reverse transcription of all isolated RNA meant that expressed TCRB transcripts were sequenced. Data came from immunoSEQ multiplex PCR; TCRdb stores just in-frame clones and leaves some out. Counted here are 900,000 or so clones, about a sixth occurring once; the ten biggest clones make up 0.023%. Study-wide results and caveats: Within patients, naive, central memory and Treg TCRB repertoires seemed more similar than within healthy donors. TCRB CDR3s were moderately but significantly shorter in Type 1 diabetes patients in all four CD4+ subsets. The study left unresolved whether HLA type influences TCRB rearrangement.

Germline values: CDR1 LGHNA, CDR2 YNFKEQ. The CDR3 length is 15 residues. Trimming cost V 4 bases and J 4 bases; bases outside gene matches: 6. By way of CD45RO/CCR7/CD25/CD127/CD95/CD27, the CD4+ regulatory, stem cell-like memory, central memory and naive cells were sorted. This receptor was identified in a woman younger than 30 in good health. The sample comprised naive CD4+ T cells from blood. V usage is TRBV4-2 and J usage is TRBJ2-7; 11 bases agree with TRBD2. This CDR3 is CASSLTSGRGYEQYF. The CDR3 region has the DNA TGTGCCAGCAGCCTTACTAGCGGGAGAGGTTACGAGCAGTACTTC.